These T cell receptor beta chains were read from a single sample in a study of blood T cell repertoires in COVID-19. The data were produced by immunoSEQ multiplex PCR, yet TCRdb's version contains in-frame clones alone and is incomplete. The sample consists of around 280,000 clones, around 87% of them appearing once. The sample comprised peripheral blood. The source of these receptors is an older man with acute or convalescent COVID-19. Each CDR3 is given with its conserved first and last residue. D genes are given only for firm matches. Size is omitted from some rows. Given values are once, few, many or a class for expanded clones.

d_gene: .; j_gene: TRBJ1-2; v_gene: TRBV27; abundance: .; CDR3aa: CASSLSGAQGYTF; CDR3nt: TGTGCCAGCAGTTTATCAGGGGCTCAGGGCTACACCTTC
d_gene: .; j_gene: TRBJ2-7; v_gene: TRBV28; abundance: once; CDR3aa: CASSLPGYEQYF; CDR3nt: TGTGCCAGCAGTTTGCCCGGCTACGAGCAGTACTTC
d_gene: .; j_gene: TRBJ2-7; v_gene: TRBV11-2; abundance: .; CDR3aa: CASSLGVSGYEQYF; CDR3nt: TGTGCCAGCAGCTTAGGCGTTAGCGGCTACGAGCAGTACTTC
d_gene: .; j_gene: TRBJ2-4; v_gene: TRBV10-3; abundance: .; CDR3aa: CAISQGSDIQYF; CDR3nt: TGTGCCATCAGTCAGGGTTCGGACATTCAGTACTTC
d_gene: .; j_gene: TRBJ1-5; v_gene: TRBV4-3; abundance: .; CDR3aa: CASSQDAGFQPQHF; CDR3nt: TGCGCCAGCAGCCAAGATGCGGGATTTCAGCCCCAGCATTTT
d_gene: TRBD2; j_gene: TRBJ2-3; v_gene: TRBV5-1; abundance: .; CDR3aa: CASSYTSGGAGDTQYF; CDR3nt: TGCGCCAGCAGTTACACTAGCGGGGGGGCCGGAGATACGCAGTATTTT
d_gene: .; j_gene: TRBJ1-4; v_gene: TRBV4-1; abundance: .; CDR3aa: CASSQAGVANEKLFF; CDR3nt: TGCGCCAGCAGCCAAGCGGGGGTAGCTAATGAAAAACTGTTTTTT
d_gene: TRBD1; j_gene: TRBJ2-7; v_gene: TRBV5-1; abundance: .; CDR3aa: CASSPWTGGGEQYF; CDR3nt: TGCGCCAGCAGCCCCTGGACAGGGGGCGGCGAGCAGTACTTC
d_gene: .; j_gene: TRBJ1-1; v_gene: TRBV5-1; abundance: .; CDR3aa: CASSFRLDEIMGTEAFF; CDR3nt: TGCGCCAGCAGCTTCAGGCTCGACGAGATAATGGGCACTGAAGCTTTCTTT
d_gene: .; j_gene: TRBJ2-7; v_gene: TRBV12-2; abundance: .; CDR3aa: CASRSKDITGGSSYEQYF; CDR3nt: TGTGCAAGTCGCTCCAAGGACATTACGGGCGGTAGCTCCTACGAGCAGTACTTC
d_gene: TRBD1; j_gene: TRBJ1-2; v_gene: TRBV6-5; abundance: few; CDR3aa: CASSRGQGAIGYTF; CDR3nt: TGTGCCAGCAGCCGCGGACAGGGGGCGATCGGCTACACCTTC
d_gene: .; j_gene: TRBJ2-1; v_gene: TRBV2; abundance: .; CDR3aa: CASTREGGGNNEQFF; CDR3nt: TGTGCCAGTACCCGAGAGGGGGGGGGAAACAATGAGCAGTTCTTC
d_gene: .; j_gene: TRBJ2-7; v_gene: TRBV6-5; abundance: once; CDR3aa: CAILHVSYEQYF; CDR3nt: TGTGCCATACTACATGTCTCCTACGAGCAGTACTTC
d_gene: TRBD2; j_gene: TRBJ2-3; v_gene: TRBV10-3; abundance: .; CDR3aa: CAISESSGGISDTQYF; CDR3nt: TGTGCCATCAGTGAGTCTAGCGGGGGTATTTCAGATACGCAGTATTTT
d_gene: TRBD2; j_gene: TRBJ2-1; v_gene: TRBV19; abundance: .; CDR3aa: CASSTGLAGDEQFF; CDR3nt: TGTGCCAGTAGTACTGGACTAGCGGGGGATGAGCAGTTCTTC
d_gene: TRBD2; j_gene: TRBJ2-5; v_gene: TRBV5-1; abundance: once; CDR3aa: CASSLGLAGGGPETQYF; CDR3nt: TGCGCCAGCAGCCTCGGACTAGCGGGAGGGGGGCCAGAGACCCAGTACTTC
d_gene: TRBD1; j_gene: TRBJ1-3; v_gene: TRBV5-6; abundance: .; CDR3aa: CASSRPRGQSSGNTIYF; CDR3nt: TGTGCCAGCAGTAGGCCTCGGGGACAGAGCTCTGGAAACACCATATATTTT
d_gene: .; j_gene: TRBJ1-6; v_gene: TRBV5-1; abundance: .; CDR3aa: CASSLGQVNSPLHF; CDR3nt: TGCGCCAGCAGCTTGGGACAGGTTAATTCACCCCTCCACTTT
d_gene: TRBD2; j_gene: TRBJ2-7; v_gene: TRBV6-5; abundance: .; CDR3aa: CASSYVAGGIYEQYF; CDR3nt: TGTGCCAGCAGTTACGTAGCGGGAGGAATTTACGAGCAGTACTTC
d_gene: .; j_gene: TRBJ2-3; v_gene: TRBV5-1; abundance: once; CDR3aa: CASSYGTPTDTQYF; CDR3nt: TGCGCCAGCAGCTATGGGACACCCACAGATACGCAGTATTTT
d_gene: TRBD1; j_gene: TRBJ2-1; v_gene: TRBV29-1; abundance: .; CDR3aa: CSAAGQGRGAPYNEQFF; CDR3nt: TGCAGCGCAGCGGGACAGGGCAGGGGGGCGCCCTACAATGAGCAGTTCTTC
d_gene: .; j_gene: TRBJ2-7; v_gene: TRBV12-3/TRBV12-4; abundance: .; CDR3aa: CASRDIAYEQYF; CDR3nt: TGTGCCAGCAGGGACATAGCCTACGAGCAGTACTTC
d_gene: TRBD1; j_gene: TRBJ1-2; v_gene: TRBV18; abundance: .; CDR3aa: CASSPGQGVFANGYTF; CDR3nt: TGTGCCAGCTCACCGGGACAGGGCGTTTTCGCTAATGGCTACACCTTC
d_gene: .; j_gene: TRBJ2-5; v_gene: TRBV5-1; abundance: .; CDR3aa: CASSSVFQETQYF; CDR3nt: TGCGCCAGCAGCTCGGTTTTCCAAGAGACCCAGTACTTC
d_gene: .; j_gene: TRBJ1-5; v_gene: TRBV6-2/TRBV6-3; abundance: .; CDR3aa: CASSYSLLRREKEIGQPQHF; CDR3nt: TGTGCCAGCAGTTACTCTCTGCTCAGGAGGGAAAAAGAGATAGGTCAGCCCCAGCATTTT
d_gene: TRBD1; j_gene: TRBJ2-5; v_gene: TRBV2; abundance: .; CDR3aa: CASSVQGAVSETQYF; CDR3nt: TGTGCCAGCAGTGTCCAGGGGGCGGTTTCAGAGACCCAGTACTTC
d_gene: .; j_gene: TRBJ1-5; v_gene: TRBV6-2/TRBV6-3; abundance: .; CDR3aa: CASSNTGSNQPQHF; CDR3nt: TGTGCCAGCAGTAACACAGGGAGCAATCAGCCCCAGCATTTT
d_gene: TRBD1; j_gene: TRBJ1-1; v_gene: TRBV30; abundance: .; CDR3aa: CAWRDRVRGTEAFF; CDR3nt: TGTGCCTGGAGGGACAGGGTAAGGGGCACTGAAGCTTTCTTT
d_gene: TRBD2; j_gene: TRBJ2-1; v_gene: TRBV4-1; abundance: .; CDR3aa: CASSPAGGNEQFF; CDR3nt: TGCGCCAGCAGCCCGGCCGGGGGGAATGAGCAGTTCTTC
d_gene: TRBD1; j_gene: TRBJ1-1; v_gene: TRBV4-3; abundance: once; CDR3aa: CASSHLMTGGYTEAFF; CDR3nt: TGCGCCAGCAGCCATCTCATGACAGGGGGCTACACTGAAGCTTTCTTT
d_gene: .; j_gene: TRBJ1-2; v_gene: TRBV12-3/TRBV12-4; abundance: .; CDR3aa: CASSRLAQGGYTF; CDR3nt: TGTGCCAGCAGTCGCTTAGCACAGGGTGGCTACACCTTC
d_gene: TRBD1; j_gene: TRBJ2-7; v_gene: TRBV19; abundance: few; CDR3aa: CASSIKTGGSYEQYF; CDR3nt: TGTGCCAGTAGTATCAAAACAGGGGGATCCTACGAGCAGTACTTC
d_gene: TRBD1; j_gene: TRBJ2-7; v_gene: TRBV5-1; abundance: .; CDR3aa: CASSFPGTGKHEQYF; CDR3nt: TGCGCCAGCAGCTTCCCCGGGACAGGGAAGCACGAGCAGTACTTC
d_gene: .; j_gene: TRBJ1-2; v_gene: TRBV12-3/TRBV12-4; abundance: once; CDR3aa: CASSFTGYGYTF; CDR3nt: TGTGCCAGCAGTTTTACTGGCTATGGCTACACCTTC
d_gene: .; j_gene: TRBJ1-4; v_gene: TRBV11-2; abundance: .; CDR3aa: CASSLRRGEGTNEKLFF; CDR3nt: TGTGCCAGCAGCTTAAGACGGGGAGAGGGAACTAATGAAAAACTGTTTTTT
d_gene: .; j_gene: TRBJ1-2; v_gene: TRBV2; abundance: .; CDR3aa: CASSDTGGGGYTF; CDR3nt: TGTGCCAGCAGTGACACCGGGGGGGGTGGCTACACCTTC
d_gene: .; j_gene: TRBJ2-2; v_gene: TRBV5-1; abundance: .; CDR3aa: CASSLRAGNTGELFF; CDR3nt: TGCGCCAGCAGCTTGAGGGCGGGGAACACCGGGGAGCTGTTTTTT
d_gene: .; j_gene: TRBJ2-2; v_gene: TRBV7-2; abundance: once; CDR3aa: CASSFSGPGGELFF; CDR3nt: TGTGCCAGCAGCTTTTCAGGGCCTGGCGGGGAGCTGTTTTTT
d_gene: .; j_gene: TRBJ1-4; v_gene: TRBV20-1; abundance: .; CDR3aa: CSATRGEKLFF; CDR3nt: TGCAGTGCTACCAGGGGCGAAAAACTGTTTTTT
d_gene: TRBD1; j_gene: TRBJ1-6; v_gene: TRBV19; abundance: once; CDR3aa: CASSGTGGGIQTPLHF; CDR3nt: TGTGCCAGTAGTGGGACAGGGGGAGGCATTCAGACACCCCTCCACTTT
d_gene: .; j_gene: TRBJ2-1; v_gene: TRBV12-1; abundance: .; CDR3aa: CASRSRTGVLGEQFF; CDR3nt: TGTGCCAGCAGGTCGAGGACAGGGGTACTCGGTGAGCAGTTCTTC
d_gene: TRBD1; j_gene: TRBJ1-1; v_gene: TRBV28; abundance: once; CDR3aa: CASRPIGTVYTEAFF; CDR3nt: TGTGCCAGCAGGCCTATCGGGACAGTATACACTGAAGCTTTCTTT
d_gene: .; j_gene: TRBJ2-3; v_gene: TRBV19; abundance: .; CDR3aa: CASSIDGRRTDTQYF; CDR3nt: TGTGCCAGTAGTATTGACGGGAGAAGGACAGATACGCAGTATTTT
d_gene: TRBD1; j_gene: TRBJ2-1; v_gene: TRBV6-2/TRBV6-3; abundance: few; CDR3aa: CASSYLDPGGNEQFF; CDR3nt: TGTGCCAGCAGTTACCTAGACCCAGGGGGAAATGAGCAGTTCTTC
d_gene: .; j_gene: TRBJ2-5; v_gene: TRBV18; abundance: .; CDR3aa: CASSLRETQYF; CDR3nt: TGTGCCAGCTCCCTCAGGGAGACCCAGTACTTC
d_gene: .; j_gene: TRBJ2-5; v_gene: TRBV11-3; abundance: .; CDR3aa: CASSLERVTETQYF; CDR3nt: TGTGCCAGCAGCTTAGAACGGGTGACGGAGACCCAGTACTTC
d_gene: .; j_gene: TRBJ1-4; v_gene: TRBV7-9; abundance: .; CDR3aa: CASSLSATNEKLFF; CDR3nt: TGTGCCAGCAGCTTAAGCGCTACTAATGAAAAACTGTTTTTT
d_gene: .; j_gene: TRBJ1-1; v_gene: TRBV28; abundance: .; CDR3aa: CASSTLWGPNTEAFF; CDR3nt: TGTGCCAGCAGTACTCTCTGGGGGCCGAACACTGAAGCTTTCTTT
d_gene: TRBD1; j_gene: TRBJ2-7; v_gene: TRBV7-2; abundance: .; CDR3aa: CASSLYWDRTYEQYF; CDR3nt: TGTGCCAGCAGCTTATACTGGGACAGGACCTACGAGCAGTACTTC